This T cell receptor beta chain was sequenced in a study of cytomegalovirus exposure and HLA in healthy donors. Both 60 Vbeta primers and 13 Jbeta primers went into the PCR. Clones were read by immunoSEQ multiplex PCR, and TCRdb kept only the in-frame ones, dropping some. Recorded for this sample: 130,000 to 150,000 clones. The CDR3 extends over 14 amino acids. With 4 bases clipped from V and 5 bases from J, the junction kept 6 bases outside the gene matches. Germline V lookup: CDR1 GTSNPN, CDR2 SVGIG (reference sequence). The sequencing sample was made of PBMCs. The rearrangement links TRBV30 to TRBJ2-3; TRBD1 matches at 10 bases. This clonotype was obtained from a woman in her fifties or sixties in good health and CMV-seronegative. The CDR3 bases are TGTGCCTGGACCCGACAGGGGGCAGGAGATACGCAGTATTTT. This codes for CAWTRQGAGDTQYF.